This entry is about one TCR beta chain. TCRdb re-derived calls from the 5' RACE reads in MiXCR, one entry per CDR3 protein. This sample has about 57,000 distinct CDR3 sequences, with over 10% found just once. The data were taken from a study of early T cells in non-severe SARS-CoV-2 infection. Study summary: Bulk RNA isolated from unsorted whole blood underwent sequencing; chains were not paired.

The CDR3 runs to 14 residues. The germline CDR1 and CDR2 sequences are MNHNY and SVGAGI (reference sequence). The V and J ends lost 5 bases and 3 bases respectively, with 11 bases between them. The source material was whole blood. The chain links TRBV6-6 to TRBJ1-5, with a tentative D call TRBD1 (5 bases). The sequence was obtained from an adult who was a healthcare worker with PCR-confirmed SARS-CoV-2 infection or an uninfected control (not recorded which). The CDR3 nucleotides are TGTGCCAGCAGTCAGGGACGGGTCAATCAGCCCCAGCATTTT. This encodes CASSQGRVNQPQHF.